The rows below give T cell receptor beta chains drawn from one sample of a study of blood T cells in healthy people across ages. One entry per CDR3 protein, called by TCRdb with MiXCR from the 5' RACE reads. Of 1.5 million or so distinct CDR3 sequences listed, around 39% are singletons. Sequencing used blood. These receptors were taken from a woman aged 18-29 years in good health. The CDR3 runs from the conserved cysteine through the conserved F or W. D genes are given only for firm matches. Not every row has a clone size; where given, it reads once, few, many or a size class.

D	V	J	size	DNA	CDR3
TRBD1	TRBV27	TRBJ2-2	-	TGTGCCAGCAGTTTATATCGTCTGAGGACAGGGAGTAGTCCCGGGGAGCTGTTTTTT	CASSLYRLRTGSSPGELFF
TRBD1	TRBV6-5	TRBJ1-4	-	TGTGCCAGCAGGACAGGGGGAAGTGAAAAACTGTTTTTT	CASRTGGSEKLFF
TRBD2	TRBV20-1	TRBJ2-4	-	TGCAGTGCTAGCCCCCAAGGCGGGACTAGCGGGACACTAGCCAAAAACATTCAGTACTTC	CSASPQGGTSGTLAKNIQYF
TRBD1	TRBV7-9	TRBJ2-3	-	TGTGCCAGCAGTTACGGACAGGGTGCAGATACGCAGTATTTT	CASSYGQGADTQYF
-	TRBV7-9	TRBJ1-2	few	TGTGCCATTTTAGGAGACCTTAAGGTTGGCTACACCTTC	CAILGDLKVGYTF
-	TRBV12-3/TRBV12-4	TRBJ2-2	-	TGTGCCAGCACCAAAGGGGGGTTCGGCACCGGGGAGCTGTTTTTT	CASTKGGFGTGELFF
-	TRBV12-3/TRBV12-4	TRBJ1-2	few	TGTGCCAGCAGTTTAGGCGGCAGCGAGAACTATGGCTACACCTTC	CASSLGGSENYGYTF
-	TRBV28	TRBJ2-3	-	TGTGCCAGCAGTTCGGGACGAGGCTTTACAGATACGCAGTATTTT	CASSSGRGFTDTQYF
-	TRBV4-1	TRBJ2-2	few	TGCGCCAGCAGGTTCGAGGGGACGGGAGTGAACACCGGGGAGCTGTTTTTT	CASRFEGTGVNTGELFF
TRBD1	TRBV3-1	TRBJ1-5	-	TGTGCCAGCAGCCAACAAACAGGGGAAGCCCAGCATTTT	CASSQQTGEAQHF
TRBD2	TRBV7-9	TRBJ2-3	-	TGTGCCAGCAGCTTAGAGACTAGCGGGAGTTTGAGAGATACGCAGTATTTT	CASSLETSGSLRDTQYF
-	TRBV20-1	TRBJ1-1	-	TGCAGTGCTAGGGCCGGAACTGAAGCTTTCTTT	CSARAGTEAFF
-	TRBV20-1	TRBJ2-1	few	TGCAGTGCTAGAGCCCCCGGGACCCTTTCCTACAATGAGCAGTTCTTC	CSARAPGTLSYNEQFF
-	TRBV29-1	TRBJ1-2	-	TGCAGCGTTGTAGGGGAATATGGCTACACCTTC	CSVVGEYGYTF
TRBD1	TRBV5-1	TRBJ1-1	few	TGCGCCAGCAGCTTTCTGACAGGGGTAAACACTGAAGCTTTCTTT	CASSFLTGVNTEAFF
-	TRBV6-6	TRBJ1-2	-	TGTGCCAGCAGCACGGACACCCTAATGGGCTATGGCTACACCTTC	CASSTDTLMGYGYTF
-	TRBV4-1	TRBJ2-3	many	TGCGCCAGCAGCCAAGAAGGCCCAGATACGCAGTATTTT	CASSQEGPDTQYF
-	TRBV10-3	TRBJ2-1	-	TGTGCCATCAGAAGCGCGAATGAGCAGTTCTTC	CAIRSANEQFF
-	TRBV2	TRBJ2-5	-	TGTGCCAGCACCTCGTTAGAGACCCAGTACTTC	CASTSLETQYF
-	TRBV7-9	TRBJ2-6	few	TGTGCCAGCAGCCTGTTGACCGGGGACGTCCTGACTTTC	CASSLLTGDVLTF
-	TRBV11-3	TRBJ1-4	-	TGTGCCAGCAGCTTCAGGGGAATGCGGGAAAAACTGTTTTTT	CASSFRGMREKLFF
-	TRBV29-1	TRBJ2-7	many	TGCAGCGTTGGCTACAACTCCGGGACACCACAACACGAGCAGTACTTC	CSVGYNSGTPQHEQYF
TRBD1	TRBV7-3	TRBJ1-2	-	TGTGCCAGCAGCTTACGCGAGGGGACAGATCGCCGGGGCTCCTATGGCTACACCTTC	CASSLREGTDRRGSYGYTF
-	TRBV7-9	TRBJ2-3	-	TGTGCCAGCAGCTTATTCAGCTTAGCAGAGAGTACGCAGTATTTT	CASSLFSLAESTQYF
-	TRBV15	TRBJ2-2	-	TGTGCCACCAGCAGAAAGGGAGCCGGGGAGCTGTTTTTT	CATSRKGAGELFF
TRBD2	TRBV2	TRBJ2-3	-	TGTGCCAGCTCGACCCGGGGGGGAGATACGCAGTATTTT	CASSTRGGDTQYF
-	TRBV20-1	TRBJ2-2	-	TGCAGTGCTAGAGATTTAACGGGATCCATTAACACCGGGGAGCTGTTTTTT	CSARDLTGSINTGELFF
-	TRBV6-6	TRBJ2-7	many	TGTGCCAGCAGTTACGAGGGGCGTCGCGAGCAGTACTTC	CASSYEGRREQYF
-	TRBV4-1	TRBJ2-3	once	TGCGCCAGCAGCCAAGTTTGGCAGGGCACAGATACGCAGTATTTT	CASSQVWQGTDTQYF
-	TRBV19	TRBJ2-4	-	TGTGCCAGTAGTAATCCCGGGACCCGCAAGCGTGGGGAGCAGTACTTC	CASSNPGTRKRGEQYF
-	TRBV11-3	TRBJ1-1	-	TGTGCCAGCAGCTTAGAGGGGCAGGTTACTGAAGCTTTCTTT	CASSLEGQVTEAFF
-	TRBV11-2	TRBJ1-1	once	TGTGCCAGCAGCTTAGGCTTGCCTCTCAATGAAGCTTTCTTT	CASSLGLPLNEAFF
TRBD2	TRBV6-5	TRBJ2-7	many	TGTGCCAGCAGTCAGCTAGCGGGAGTCTACGAGCAGTACTTC	CASSQLAGVYEQYF
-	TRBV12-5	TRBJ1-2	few	TGTGCTAGTGGTCCCACCTGGCAATACGGCTACACCTTC	CASGPTWQYGYTF
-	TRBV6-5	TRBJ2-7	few	TGTGCCGGCAGTACGGGTGGTGGGCAGTACTTC	CAGSTGGGQYF
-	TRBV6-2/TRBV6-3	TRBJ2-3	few	TGTGCCAGCAGTTACCGGGGCCAATCAGATACGCAGTATTTT	CASSYRGQSDTQYF
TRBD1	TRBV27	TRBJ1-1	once	TGTGCCAGCAGTCCAAGGGGGACAGGTTACACTGAAGCTTTCTTT	CASSPRGTGYTEAFF
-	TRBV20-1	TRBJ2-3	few	TGCAGTGCTCCAGAGGTCCGTAGGTCAGATACGCAGTATTTT	CSAPEVRRSDTQYF
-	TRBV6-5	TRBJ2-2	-	TGTGCCAGCAGTTACTGGGGCGATACCGGGGAGCTGTTTTTT	CASSYWGDTGELFF
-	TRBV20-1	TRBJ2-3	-	TGCAGTGCGTTGAGCGACGGTAGCACAGATACGCAGTATTTT	CSALSDGSTDTQYF
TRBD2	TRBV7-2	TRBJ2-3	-	TGTGCCAGCAGCTTAAGAGGGACTAGAACAGATACGCAGTATTTT	CASSLRGTRTDTQYF